This is a list of T cell receptor beta chains from one sample in a study of metastatic and nonmetastatic thyroid tumors. TCRdb reassembled clones from the PCR reads with MiXCR. The sample consists of approximately 74,000 clones, 13% to 15% of them appearing once. The sample was blood. The receptors come from a male donor with papillary thyroid cancer or a benign thyroid nodule (not recorded which). Some clones in this sample may be carry-over from other donors' samples. CDR3s leave out the opening cysteine and the closing phenylalanine or tryptophan. A D gene is named only where the DNA matches it firmly.

D: .; J: TRBJ1-2; V: TRBV2; CDR3: ASSYSPLGYT
D: .; J: TRBJ1-6; V: TRBV20-1; CDR3: SARDRRGGLASPLH
D: TRBD1; J: TRBJ1-1; V: TRBV5-6; CDR3: ASSLMGTGPATEAF
D: TRBD1; J: TRBJ1-2; V: TRBV27; CDR3: AISLSRTGNYGYT
D: .; J: TRBJ2-2; V: TRBV27; CDR3: ASSYTQRNTGELF
D: TRBD1; J: TRBJ2-6; V: TRBV10-2; CDR3: ASSGPGTAGANVLT
D: TRBD2; J: TRBJ2-1; V: TRBV11-2; CDR3: ASSLGAGVNNEQF
D: TRBD1; J: TRBJ2-1; V: TRBV5-1; CDR3: ASSGWTGEGEQF
D: .; J: TRBJ2-7; V: TRBV5-6; CDR3: ASSLGGGQATYEQY
D: .; J: TRBJ2-4; V: TRBV28; CDR3: ASSSLWTAGDIQY
D: .; J: TRBJ2-3; V: TRBV29-1; CDR3: SVLGLGTDTQY
D: TRBD1; J: TRBJ2-3; V: TRBV10-1; CDR3: ASSRTGGPGGDTQY
D: TRBD2; J: TRBJ2-7; V: TRBV6-1; CDR3: ASSLTLAAGPSEQY
D: .; J: TRBJ2-3; V: TRBV6-1; CDR3: ASSAPWGRGTDTQY
D: .; J: TRBJ2-7; V: TRBV12-3/TRBV12-4; CDR3: ASSLGIGVEQY
D: .; J: TRBJ2-1; V: TRBV28; CDR3: AISEQEEYNEQF
D: TRBD1; J: TRBJ2-5; V: TRBV27; CDR3: ASSLQGALQETQY
D: .; J: TRBJ1-3; V: TRBV13; CDR3: ASSLDRGSGNTIY
D: .; J: TRBJ2-1; V: TRBV6-1; CDR3: ASIARLAGGYNEQF
D: TRBD1; J: TRBJ2-6; V: TRBV10-3; CDR3: AISRTGDSGANVLT